The 16 T cell receptor beta chains presented below share a single source sample, sequenced in a study of cytomegalovirus exposure and HLA in healthy donors. The data were produced by immunoSEQ multiplex PCR, yet TCRdb's version contains in-frame clones alone and is incomplete. The sample shows about 140,000 clones, roughly 86% of them seen only once. Source material: PBMCs. The receptors were sampled from a man aged 18 to 35 in good health and CMV-seropositive.

The chain has TRBV11-3 and TRBJ2-7; possible D gene TRBD1, 6 bases. CDR1 and CDR2 (germline): SGHNT, YENEEA. The CDR3 sequence is 13 residues long. V shed 6 bases and J shed 2 bases, with 11 bases lying between them. The CDR3: CASSYRETYEQYF. CDR3 sequence (DNA): TGTGCCAGCAGTTACAGGGAAACCTACGAGCAGTACTTC.

The chain uses TRBV6-5 and TRBJ1-1; D perhaps matches TRBD1 (5 bases). The CDR3 is 14 residues long. The ends were cut back, 3 bases at V and 4 bases at J, with 12 bases in the middle. Germline-derived CDR1 and CDR2 are MNHEY and SVGAGI. The CDR3 nucleotides are TGTGCCAGCAGTTATAGTCCTGGGGCCACTGAAGCTTTCTTT. Amino acid sequence: CASSYSPGATEAFF.

The V call is TRBV5-1, the J call TRBJ2-6; TRBD2 is a possible D gene (6 bases). The CDR3 spans 14 residues. V lost 3 bases and J 2 bases, leaving 6 bases between the germline ends. CDR1 and CDR2 from the germline V gene are SGHRS and YFSETQ. The CDR3 nucleotides read TGCGCCAGCAGCTCGGGGGCTGGGGCCAACGTCCTGACTTTC. Residues: CASSSGAGANVLTF.

The chain recombines TRBV10-3 with TRBJ1-1; 10 nucleotides align to TRBD1. V was pared by 4 bases and J by 1 base, with 6 bases of the junction left unmatched. The length of the CDR3 is 16 residues. Looked up from germline, CDR1 is ENHRY and CDR2 is SYGVKD. The chain's CDR3 is CAISARQGAGNTEAFF. CDR3 DNA: TGTGCCATCAGTGCAAGACAGGGGGCAGGGAACACTGAAGCTTTCTTT.

This rearrangement joins TRBV11-3 to TRBJ2-7, with TRBD1 as a possible D gene (6 bases). This CDR3 is built from 16 residues. Germline-derived CDR1 and CDR2 are SGHNT and YENEEA. Trimming shortened V by 0 bases and J by 3 bases, and 15 bases separated the two germline ends. CDR3 DNA sequence: TGTGCCAGCAGCTTAGATGGTAACAGGGAAGTCTACGAGCAGTACTTC. This codes for CASSLDGNREVYEQYF.

There are a few counts of this clone. V is TRBV9 and J is TRBJ2-2; 7 nucleotides line up with TRBD1. V lost 0 bases and J lost 1; bases outside the gene matches: 0. The CDR3 is made up of 15 amino acids. Germline assignment: CDR1 SGDLS and CDR2 YYNGEE. The CDR3 spells CASSVGTGNTGELFF. As DNA, the CDR3 is TGTGCCAGCAGCGTAGGGACAGGGAACACCGGGGAGCTGTTTTTT.

The J gene is TRBJ2-1, the V gene TRBV6-1; 9 nucleotides agree with TRBD1. V trimming: 0 bases; J trimming: 12 bases; junction bases outside the gene matches: 3. Per the germline V gene, CDR1 is MNHNS and CDR2 is SASEGT. The CDR3 is 13 residues long. The CDR3 DNA reads as TGTGCCAGCAGTGAAGCAAGGACAGGGGCGCAGTTCTTC. Protein: CASSEARTGAQFF.

Of note for this clone: The junction differs from germline at one of its ends, possibly a read error. The rearrangement links TRBV7-7 to TRBJ2-5; 8 bases line up with TRBD2. Germline CDR1 SSHAT, CDR2 FNYEAQ (reference sequence). This CDR3 is built from 13 residues. In nucleotides, the CDR3 is TGTGCTAGCAGCCCTACTAGCGGAGAGACCCAGTACTTC. It yields the protein CASSPTSGETQYF. Variable domain in full (rest from reference TRBV7-7 and TRBJ2-5): GAGVSQSPRYKVTKRGQDVTLRCDPISSHATLYWYQQALGQGPEFLTYFNYEAQPDKSGLPSDRFSAERPEGSISTLTIQRTEQRDSAMYRCASSPTSGETQYFGPGTRLLVL.

The rearrangement links TRBV29-1 to TRBJ1-2; weak D call: TRBD1 (5 bases). Looked up from germline, CDR1 is SQVTM and CDR2 is ANQGSEA. V was cut by 4 bases and J by 4 bases, with 19 bases left in between. This CDR3 is built from 15 residues. The CDR3 bases are TGCAGCGTTGGAGACCGGGGCGGGAGGGGCTATGGCTACACCTTC. This codes for CSVGDRGGRGYGYTF.

This chain uses TRBV5-1 with TRBJ1-6; tentatively, D is TRBD1 (6 bases). Germline CDR1 and CDR2: SGHRS and YFSETQ. V lost 2 bases to trimming and J lost 5 bases, with 14 bases between them. The CDR3 loop spans 16 amino acids. CDR3: CASSFGQIWNNSPLHF. Written as DNA, the CDR3 is TGCGCCAGCAGCTTTGGACAGATTTGGAATAATTCACCCCTCCACTTT.

This chain uses TRBV2 with TRBJ2-1, with 7 nucleotides matching TRBD2. V dropped 5 bases and J dropped 10; count of bases not matched to a gene: 11. Germline lookup yields CDR1 SNHLY and CDR2 FYNNEI. The CDR3 totals 14 residues. The CDR3: CASSSQSGVGEQFF. The CDR3 DNA sequence: TGTGCCAGCAGTTCCCAAAGCGGGGTGGGCGAGCAGTTCTTC.

The chain combines TRBV11-2 with TRBJ2-1; tentative D call: TRBD2 (6 bases). Germline V gene sequence: CDR1 SGHAT, CDR2 FQNNGV. CDR3 size: 12 residues. V lost 4 bases and J 6 bases, leaving 7 bases between the germline ends. The CDR3 sequence is CASSSGSNEQFF. CDR3 coding DNA: TGTGCCAGCAGCTCCGGGAGCAATGAGCAGTTCTTC.

The rearrangement links TRBV11-2 to TRBJ2-7; 9 bases match TRBD2. Germline V gene data show CDR1 as SGHAT and CDR2 as FQNNGV. The CDR3 extends over 15 amino acids. Trimming at V came to 4 bases and at J to 9 bases, leaving 13 bases not matched to a gene. The CDR3 DNA reads as TGTGCCAGCAGCTCAGTAGCGGGGGCGTTTCCGGGGCAGTACTTC. Translation: CASSSVAGAFPGQYF.

The J gene is TRBJ2-7, the V gene TRBV27; 7 bases map to TRBD1. Germline CDR1 and CDR2: MNHEY and SMNVEV (reference sequence). V was clipped by 8 bases and J by 4 bases; unmatched bases: 8. The CDR3 is made up of 13 amino acids. The CDR3 spells CASCQTGKYEQYF. The DNA for the CDR3 is TGTGCCAGCTGTCAGACAGGGAAGTACGAGCAGTACTTC.

The chain couples TRBV9 to TRBJ2-3, with 8 bases fitting TRBD1. The J segment lost 2 bases and the V segment lost 2 bases, leaving 4 bases of the junction unmatched. Germline assignment: CDR1 SGDLS and CDR2 YYNGEE. There are 15 residues in the CDR3. In DNA, the CDR3 is TGTGCCAGCAGCGTCGGGACAGGTTACACAGATACGCAGTATTTT. It is translated as CASSVGTGYTDTQYF.

This chain uses TRBV9 with TRBJ2-7; no firm D call. Trimming left V 4 bases short and J 1 base short, with 6 bases between. Per the germline V gene, CDR1 is SGDLS and CDR2 is YYNGEE. This CDR3 is 12 amino acids long. The CDR3 nucleotides read TGTGCCAGCAGCACCGGTTCCTACGAGCAGTACTTC. This translates into CASSTGSYEQYF.